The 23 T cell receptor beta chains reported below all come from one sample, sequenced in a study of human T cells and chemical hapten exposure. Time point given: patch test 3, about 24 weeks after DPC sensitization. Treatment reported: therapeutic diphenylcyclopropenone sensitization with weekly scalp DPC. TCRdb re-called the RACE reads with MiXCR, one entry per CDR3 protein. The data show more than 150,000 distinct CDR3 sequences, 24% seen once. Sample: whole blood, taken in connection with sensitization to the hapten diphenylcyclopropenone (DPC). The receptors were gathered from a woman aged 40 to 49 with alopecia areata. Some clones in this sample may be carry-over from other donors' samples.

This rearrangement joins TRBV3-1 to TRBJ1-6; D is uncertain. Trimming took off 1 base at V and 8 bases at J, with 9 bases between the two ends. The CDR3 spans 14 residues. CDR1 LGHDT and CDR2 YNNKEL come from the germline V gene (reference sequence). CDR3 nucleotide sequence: TGTGCCAGCAGCCAAGCTGGGGTATATTCACCCCTCCACTTT. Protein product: CASSQAGVYSPLHF.

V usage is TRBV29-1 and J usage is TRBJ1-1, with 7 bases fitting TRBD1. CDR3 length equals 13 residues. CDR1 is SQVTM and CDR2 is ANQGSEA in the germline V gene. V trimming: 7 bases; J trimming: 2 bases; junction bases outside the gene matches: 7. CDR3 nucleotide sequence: TGCAGCGGCAAAGGGACAGTAAACACTGAAGCTTTCTTT. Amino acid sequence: CSGKGTVNTEAFF.

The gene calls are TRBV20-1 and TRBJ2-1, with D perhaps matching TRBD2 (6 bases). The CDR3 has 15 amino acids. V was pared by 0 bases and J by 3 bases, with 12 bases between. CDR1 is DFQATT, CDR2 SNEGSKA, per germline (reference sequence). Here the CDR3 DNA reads TGCAGTGCTAGAGAGGCGGGGCCGGGCTACAATGAGCAGTTCTTC. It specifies CSAREAGPGYNEQFF.

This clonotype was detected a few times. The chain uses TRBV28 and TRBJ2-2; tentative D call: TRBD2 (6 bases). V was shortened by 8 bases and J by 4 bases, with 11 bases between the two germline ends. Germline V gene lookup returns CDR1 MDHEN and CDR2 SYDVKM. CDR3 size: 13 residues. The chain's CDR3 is CASQVGSTGELFF. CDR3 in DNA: TGTGCCAGCCAAGTCGGGAGCACCGGGGAGCTGTTTTTT.

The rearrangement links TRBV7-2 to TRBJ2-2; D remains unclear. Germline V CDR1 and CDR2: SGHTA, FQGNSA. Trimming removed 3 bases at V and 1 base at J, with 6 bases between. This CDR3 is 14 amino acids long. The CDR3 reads CASSFLGNTGELFF. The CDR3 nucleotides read TGTGCCAGCAGCTTTCTTGGGAACACCGGGGAGCTGTTTTTT.

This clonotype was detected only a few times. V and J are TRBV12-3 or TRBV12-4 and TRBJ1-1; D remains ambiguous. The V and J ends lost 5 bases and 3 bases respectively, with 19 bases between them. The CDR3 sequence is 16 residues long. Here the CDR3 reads CASSGPLGRLDTEAFF. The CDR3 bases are TGTGCCAGCAGTGGACCTCTCGGTCGCTTGGACACTGAAGCTTTCTTT.

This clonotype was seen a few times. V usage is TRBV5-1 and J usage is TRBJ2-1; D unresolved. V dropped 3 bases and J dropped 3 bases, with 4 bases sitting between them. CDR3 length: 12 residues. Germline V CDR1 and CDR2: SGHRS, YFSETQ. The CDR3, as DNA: TGCGCCAGCAGCTCTAACTACAATGAGCAGTTCTTC. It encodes CASSSNYNEQFF.

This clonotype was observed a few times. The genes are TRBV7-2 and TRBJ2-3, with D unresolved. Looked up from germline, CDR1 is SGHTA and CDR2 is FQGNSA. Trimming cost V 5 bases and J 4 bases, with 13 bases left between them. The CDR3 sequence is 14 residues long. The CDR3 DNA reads TGTGCCAGCAGCGGCGCTAGGCCCCCAGATACGCAGTATTTT. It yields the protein CASSGARPPDTQYF.

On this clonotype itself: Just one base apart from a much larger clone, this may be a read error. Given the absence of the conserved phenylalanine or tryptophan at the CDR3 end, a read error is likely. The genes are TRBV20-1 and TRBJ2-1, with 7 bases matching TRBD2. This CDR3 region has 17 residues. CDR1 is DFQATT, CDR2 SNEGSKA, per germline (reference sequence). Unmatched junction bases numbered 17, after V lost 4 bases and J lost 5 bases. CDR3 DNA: TGCAGTGCTACAGGTCTAGCGGCAAATACGGCAAACAATGAGCAGTTCGTC. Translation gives CSATGLAANTANNEQFV.

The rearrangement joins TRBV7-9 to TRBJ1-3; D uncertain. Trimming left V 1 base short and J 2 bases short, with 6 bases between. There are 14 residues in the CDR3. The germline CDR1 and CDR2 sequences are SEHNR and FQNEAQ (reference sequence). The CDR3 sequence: CASSLGPTGNTIYF. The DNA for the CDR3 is TGTGCCAGCAGCTTAGGACCAACTGGAAACACCATATATTTT.

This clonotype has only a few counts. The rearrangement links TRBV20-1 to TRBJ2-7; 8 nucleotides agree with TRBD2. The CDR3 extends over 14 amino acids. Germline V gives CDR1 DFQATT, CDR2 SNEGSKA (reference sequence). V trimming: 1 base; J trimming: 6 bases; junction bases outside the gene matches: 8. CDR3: CSARGGFGRGEQYF. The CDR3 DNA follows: TGCAGTGCTAGAGGGGGTTTCGGGAGGGGCGAGCAGTACTTC.

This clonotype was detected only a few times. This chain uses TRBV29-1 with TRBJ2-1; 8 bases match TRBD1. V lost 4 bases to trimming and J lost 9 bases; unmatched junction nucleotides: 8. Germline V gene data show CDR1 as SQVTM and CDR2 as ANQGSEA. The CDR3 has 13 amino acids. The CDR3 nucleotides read TGCAGCGTTGCGGGACAGGAGGGAAGTGAGCAGTTCTTC. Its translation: CSVAGQEGSEQFF.

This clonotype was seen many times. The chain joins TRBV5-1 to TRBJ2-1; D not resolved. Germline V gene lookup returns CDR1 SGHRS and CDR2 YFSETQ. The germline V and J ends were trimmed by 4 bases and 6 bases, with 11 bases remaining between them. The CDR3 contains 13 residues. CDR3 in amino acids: CASSPMNGNEQFF. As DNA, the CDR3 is TGCGCCAGCAGCCCGATGAATGGCAATGAGCAGTTCTTC.

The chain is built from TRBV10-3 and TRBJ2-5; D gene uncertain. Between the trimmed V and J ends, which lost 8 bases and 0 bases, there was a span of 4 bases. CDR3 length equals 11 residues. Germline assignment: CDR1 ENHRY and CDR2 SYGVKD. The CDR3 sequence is CAISNQETQYF. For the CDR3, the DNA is TGTGCCATCTCGAACCAAGAGACCCAGTACTTC.

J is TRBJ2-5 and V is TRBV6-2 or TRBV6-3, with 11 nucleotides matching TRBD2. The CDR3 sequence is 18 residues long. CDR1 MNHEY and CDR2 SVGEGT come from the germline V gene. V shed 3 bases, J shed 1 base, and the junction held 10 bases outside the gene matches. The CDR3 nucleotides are TGTGCCAGCAGTTATAGAGGGGCCGGGACTAGCGGCCAAGAGACCCAGTACTTC. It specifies CASSYRGAGTSGQETQYF.

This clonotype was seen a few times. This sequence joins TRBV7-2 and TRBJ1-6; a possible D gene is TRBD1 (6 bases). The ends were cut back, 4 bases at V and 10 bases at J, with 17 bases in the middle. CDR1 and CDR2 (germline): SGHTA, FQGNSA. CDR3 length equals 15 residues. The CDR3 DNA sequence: TGTGCCAGCAGCTCCCGGTGGGCAGGGGACTCACCCCTCCACTTT. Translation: CASSSRWAGDSPLHF. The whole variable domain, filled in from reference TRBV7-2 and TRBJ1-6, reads GAGVSQSPSNKVTEKGKDVELRCDPISGHTALYWYRQSLGQGLEFLIYFQGNSAPDKSGLPSDRFSAERTGGSVSTLTIQRTQQEDSAVYLCASSSRWAGDSPLHFGNGTRLTVT.

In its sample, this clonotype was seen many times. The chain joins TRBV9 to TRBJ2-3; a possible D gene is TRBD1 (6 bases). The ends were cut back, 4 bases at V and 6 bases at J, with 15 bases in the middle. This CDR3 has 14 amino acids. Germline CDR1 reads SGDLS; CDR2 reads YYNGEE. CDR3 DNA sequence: TGTGCCAGCAGCCGAAGACAGGTGGGGGATACGCAGTATTTT. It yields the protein CASSRRQVGDTQYF.

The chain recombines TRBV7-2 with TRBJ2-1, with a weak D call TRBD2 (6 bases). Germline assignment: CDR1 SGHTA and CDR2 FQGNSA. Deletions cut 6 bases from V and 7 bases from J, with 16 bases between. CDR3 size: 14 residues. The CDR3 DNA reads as TGTGCCAGCAGGATAGCGGTAGATAGGAATGAGCAGTTCTTC. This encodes CASRIAVDRNEQFF.

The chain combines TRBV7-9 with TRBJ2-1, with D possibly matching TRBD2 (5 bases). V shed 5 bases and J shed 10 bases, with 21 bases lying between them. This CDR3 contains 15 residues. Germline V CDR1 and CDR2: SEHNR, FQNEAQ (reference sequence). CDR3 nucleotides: TGTGCCAGCAGCCCCCGGGGAACAGAGCTAGGAGAGCAGTTCTTC. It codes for CASSPRGTELGEQFF.

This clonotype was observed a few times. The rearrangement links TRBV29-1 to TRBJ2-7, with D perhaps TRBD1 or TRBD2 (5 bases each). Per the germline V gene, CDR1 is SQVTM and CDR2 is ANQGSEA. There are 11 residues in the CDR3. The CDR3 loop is CAGRDYYEQYF. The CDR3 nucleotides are TGCGCGGGCAGGGATTACTACGAGCAGTACTTC.

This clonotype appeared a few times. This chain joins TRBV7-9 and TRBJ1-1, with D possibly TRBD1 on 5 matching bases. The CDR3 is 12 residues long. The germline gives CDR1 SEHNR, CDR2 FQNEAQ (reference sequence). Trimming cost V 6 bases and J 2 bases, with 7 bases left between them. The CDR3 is CASRQANTEAFF. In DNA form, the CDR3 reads TGTGCCAGCAGACAGGCAAACACTGAAGCTTTCTTT.

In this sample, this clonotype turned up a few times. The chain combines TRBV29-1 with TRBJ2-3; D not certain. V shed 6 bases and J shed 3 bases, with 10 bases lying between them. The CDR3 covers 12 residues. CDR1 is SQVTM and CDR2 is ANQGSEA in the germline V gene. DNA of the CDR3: TGCAGCGTAAGGACCCTTACAGATACGCAGTATTTT. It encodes CSVRTLTDTQYF.

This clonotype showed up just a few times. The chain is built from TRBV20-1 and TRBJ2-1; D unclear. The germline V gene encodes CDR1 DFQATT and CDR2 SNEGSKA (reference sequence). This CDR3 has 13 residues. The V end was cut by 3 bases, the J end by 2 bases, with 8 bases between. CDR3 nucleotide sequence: TGCAGTGCTAGTCCCTCCGCCTACAATGAGCAGTTCTTC. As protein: CSASPSAYNEQFF.